These 18 T cell receptor beta chains were all obtained from the same sample, sequenced in a study of blood T cell repertoires in COVID-19. Profiled with immunoSEQ multiplex PCR; TCRdb holds only in-frame clones, not every one. The sample records more than 200,000 clones, around 87% being singletons. The specimen sequenced was peripheral blood. All receptors derive from a woman aged 60-70 years with COVID-19, enrolled during active disease.

This chain links TRBV19 with TRBJ1-3; no clear D. CDR1 is LNHDA, CDR2 SQIVND, per germline (reference sequence). The V end was cut by 7 bases, the J end by 2 bases, with 9 bases between. This CDR3 contains 13 residues. The CDR3 is CASTRVPGNTIYF. Written as DNA, the CDR3 is TGTGCCAGTACCCGCGTTCCTGGAAACACCATATATTTT.

V usage is TRBV21-1 and J usage is TRBJ2-7; TRBD2 is the table's D call and was not checked against the DNA. TRBV21-1 is termed a pseudogene. This CDR3 contains 17 residues. CDR3 sequence (DNA): TGTGCCAGCAGCAAGGAGAGGCTAGCGGGAGGGTCCTACGAGCAGTACTTC. It translates to CASSKERLAGGSYEQYF.

The V and J genes are TRBV7-6 and TRBJ1-3; D is ambiguous. The germline CDR1 and CDR2 sequences are SGHVS and FNYEAQ. The CDR3 contains 14 residues. V lost 5 bases to trimming and J lost 0 bases, with 8 bases between them. The CDR3: CASSPGSSGNTIYF. As DNA, the CDR3 is TGTGCCAGCAGCCCCGGTAGCTCTGGAAACACCATATATTTT.

The genes are TRBV5-5 and TRBJ2-3; 7 nucleotides agree with TRBD2. CDR1 and CDR2 (germline): SGHKS, YYEKEE (reference sequence). V dropped 2 bases and J dropped 5; count of bases not matched to a gene: 5. This CDR3 is built from 14 residues. The CDR3 DNA reads TGTGCCAGCAGCTTTCGGGGGGTGGAAGATACGCAGTATTTT. Encoded protein: CASSFRGVEDTQYF.

The chain uses TRBV7-2 and TRBJ2-7, with a weak D call TRBD2 (6 bases). Per the germline V gene, CDR1 is SGHTA and CDR2 is FQGNSA. The CDR3 consists of 19 residues. Trimming removed 2 bases at V and 4 bases at J, with 27 bases between. The CDR3 DNA reads as TGTGCCAGCAGCTTACCCCGGTACGGGAGCCGGACCCAACCTTACGAGCAGTACTTC. The encoded protein is CASSLPRYGSRTQPYEQYF.

This clone was detected once. The chain carries TRBV3-1 (or the pseudogene TRBV3-2) and TRBJ2-3, with 10 nucleotides matching TRBD2. Germline CDR1 reads LGHDT; CDR2 reads YNNKEL (reference sequence). The CDR3 contains 16 residues. V shed 4 bases, J shed 6 bases, and the junction held 10 bases outside the gene matches. DNA for the CDR3: TGTGCCAGCAGCCGGGCTAGCGGGAGAGAATTTGATACGCAGTATTTT. It is translated as CASSRASGREFDTQYF.

The chain has TRBV18 and TRBJ2-5; the D gene is possibly TRBD1 (6 bases). This CDR3 is 14 amino acids long. V was cut by 3 bases and J by 3 bases, with 11 bases left in between. Per germline, CDR1 KGHSH and CDR2 LQKENI. DNA for the CDR3: TGTGCCAGCTCACCCGGACAGTCTAAAGAGACCCAGTACTTC. It translates to CASSPGQSKETQYF.

This rearrangement joins TRBV18 to TRBJ1-4; D gene unclear. The CDR3 is 15 amino acids. CDR1 and CDR2 (germline): KGHSH, LQKENI. The germline V and J ends were trimmed by 3 bases and 6 bases, with 14 bases remaining between them. CDR3 in amino acids: CASSPALGPDEKLFF. CDR3 coding DNA: TGTGCCAGCTCACCGGCGTTGGGCCCCGATGAAAAACTGTTTTTT.

The gene calls are TRBV14 and TRBJ1-3, with 9 positions matching TRBD1. V lost 4 bases, J lost 4 bases, and 5 bases stayed unmatched. This CDR3 has 15 amino acids. The germline gives CDR1 SGHDN, CDR2 FVKESK. The CDR3 here is CASSRTGGVGNTIYF. Written as DNA, the CDR3 is TGTGCCAGCAGCCGTACAGGGGGCGTCGGAAACACCATATATTTT.

V is TRBV12-3 or TRBV12-4 and J is TRBJ2-7; no firm D call. The CDR3 has 13 amino acids. Trimming removed 7 bases at V and 0 bases at J, with 10 bases between. In DNA form, the CDR3 reads TGTGCCAGCACCCTCGCTAGCTCCTACGAGCAGTACTTC. Its translation: CASTLASSYEQYF.

The chain joins TRBV25-1 to TRBJ2-7; perhaps TRBD2 as D (6 bases). The length of the CDR3 is 18 residues. Germline V gives CDR1 MGHDK, CDR2 SYGVNS. V lost 2 bases and J 0 bases, leaving 20 bases between the germline ends. The CDR3 region has the DNA TGTGCCAGCAGTGAAACGACCTCTGCTTCCGGGAGCTCCTACGAGCAGTACTTC. This encodes CASSETTSASGSSYEQYF.

The chain joins TRBV3-1 (or the pseudogene TRBV3-2) to TRBJ2-2, with 8 bases aligning to TRBD1. This CDR3 has 15 amino acids. With 0 bases clipped from V and 7 bases from J, the junction kept 4 bases outside the gene matches. CDR1 and CDR2 from the germline V gene are LGHDT and YNNKEL (reference sequence). CDR3 sequence (DNA): TGTGCCAGCAGCCAAGACAGGGGGCAAGGCGGGGAGCTGTTTTTT. Amino acid sequence: CASSQDRGQGGELFF.

The rearrangement joins TRBV9 to TRBJ1-2; D unresolved. The CDR3 is made up of 14 amino acids. The ends were cut back, 3 bases at V and 8 bases at J, with 17 bases in the middle. Germline CDR1 reads SGDLS; CDR2 reads YYNGEE. The CDR3 loop is CASSASGGPGGYTF. DNA for the CDR3: TGTGCCAGCAGCGCTAGCGGTGGGCCGGGAGGCTACACCTTC.

This rearrangement joins TRBV13 to TRBJ2-5; no clear D gene. The V and J ends lost 0 bases and 9 bases respectively, with 5 bases between them. Germline loops: CDR1 PRHDT, CDR2 FYEKMQ (reference sequence). The CDR3 loop spans 11 amino acids. The CDR3 nucleotides are TGTGCCAGCAGCTTAGGTTTCGCCCAGTACTTC. Encoded protein: CASSLGFAQYF.

The chain couples TRBV12-3 or TRBV12-4 to TRBJ1-6; 7 bases are a match to TRBD1. J lost 11 bases, V lost 3 bases, and 4 bases had no gene match. The CDR3 has 13 amino acids. The DNA of the CDR3 is TGTGCCAGCAGTTTCTTCAGGGGGGCACCCCTCCACTTT. It specifies CASSFFRGAPLHF.

This chain connects TRBV5-1 to TRBJ2-5; 13 bases are shared with TRBD2. CDR1 and CDR2 (germline): SGHRS, YFSETQ. This CDR3 contains 16 residues. The V and J ends lost 4 bases and 5 bases, in that order; junction bases with no gene match: 8. CDR3 residues: CASSPGLAGVVETQYF. The CDR3 nucleotides read TGCGCCAGCAGCCCAGGACTAGCGGGAGTGGTTGAGACCCAGTACTTC. Variable domain in full (rest from reference TRBV5-1 and TRBJ2-5): KAGVTQTPRYLIKTRGQQVTLSCSPISGHRSVSWYQQTPGQGLQFLFEYFSETQRNKGNFPGRFSGRQFSNSRSEMNVSTLELGDSALYLCASSPGLAGVVETQYFGPGTRLLVL.

The CDR3 is CASSSPGLSYNEQFF. CDR3 nucleotide sequence: TGTGCCAGCAGCTCCCCGGGACTCTCCTACAATGAGCAGTTCTTC. The J gene is TRBJ2-1, the V gene TRBV5-4, with D possibly matching TRBD2 (6 bases). The CDR3 extends over 15 amino acids. CDR1 and CDR2 from the germline V gene are SGHNT and YYREEE (reference sequence). The ends were cut back, 3 bases at V and 0 bases at J, with 10 bases in the middle.

A word on this clone: Other DNA sequences of this sample code for an identical CDR3. The genes are TRBV19 and TRBJ1-5; D is unresolved. Trimming took 0 bases from V and 6 from J, leaving 6 bases between them. This CDR3 is 13 amino acids long. Germline loops: CDR1 LNHDA, CDR2 SQIVND (reference sequence). CDR3 sequence reads: CASSIDPSQPQHF. In nucleotides, the CDR3 is TGTGCCAGTAGTATAGACCCCAGTCAGCCCCAGCATTTT.